This passage covers 26 T cell receptor beta chains from one sample sequenced in a study of a mutant IDH1 vaccine in newly diagnosed glioma. Measured with immunoSEQ multiplex PCR; TCRdb has only the in-frame clones, and not every one. Here the sample spans roughly 60,000 clones, around 84% being singletons. The time point here: week 23, last vaccination. One vaccine dose held 300 ug of mutant IDH1 20-mer peptide and came with topical imiquimod. No antigen has been identified for these receptors. The material sequenced was PBMCs, taken from a glioma patient whose treatment included an IDH1 peptide vaccine. These receptors originate from a man in his thirties or forties with glioma.

The chain joins TRBV7-2 to TRBJ1-3; D remains unclear. V lost 5 bases to trimming and J lost 2 bases, with 13 bases between them. CDR3 length equals 15 residues. CDR1 is SGHTA and CDR2 is FQGNSA in the germline V gene. This CDR3 reads CASSRGSSPGNTIYF. The CDR3 DNA sequence: TGTGCCAGCAGCCGTGGGAGTAGCCCTGGAAACACCATATATTTT.

The rearrangement links TRBV2 to TRBJ1-2, with D maybe TRBD1 (6 bases). Between the trimmed V and J ends, which lost 7 bases and 2 bases, there was a span of 11 bases. CDR1 and CDR2 from the germline V gene are SNHLY and FYNNEI. The CDR3 is 13 amino acids. CDR3 coding DNA: TGTGCCAGCAAGGACAGCCCGAACTATGGCTACACCTTC. Encoded protein: CASKDSPNYGYTF.

This chain links TRBV5-1 with TRBJ1-2; D is undetermined. Between the trimmed V and J ends, which lost 4 bases and 4 bases, there was a span of 17 bases. CDR1 and CDR2 from the germline V gene are SGHRS and YFSETQ. The CDR3 totals 15 residues. CDR3 nucleotide sequence: TGCGCCAGCAGCCCCGGAGCCACGGGGAGCTATGGCTACACCTTC. Protein: CASSPGATGSYGYTF.

The CDR3 sequence: CASSYSWRVDYGYTF. CDR3 coding DNA: TGTGCCAGCAGTTACTCGTGGCGGGTCGACTATGGCTACACCTTC. The J gene is TRBJ1-2, the V gene TRBV6-5; D remains ambiguous. Trimming pared 0 bases from V and 3 bases from J, leaving 11 bases between. CDR3 length: 15 amino acids. Germline V gives CDR1 MNHEY, CDR2 SVGAGI.

The rearrangement links TRBV25-1 to TRBJ1-1; tentative D call: TRBD1 (5 bases). This CDR3 is built from 14 residues. Trimming stripped 1 base from V and 10 bases from J, with 16 bases between. The germline V gene encodes CDR1 MGHDK and CDR2 SYGVNS. Written as DNA, the CDR3 is TGTGCCAGCAGTGAATTGATGGCAGGGAATTCAGCTTTCTTT. This gives the protein CASSELMAGNSAFF. The variable domain in full, completed from reference TRBV25-1 and TRBJ1-1, reads EADIYQTPRYLVIGTGKKITLECSQTMGHDKMYWYQQDPGMELHLIHYSYGVNSTEKGDLSSESTVSRIRTEHFPLTLESARPSHTSQYLCASSELMAGNSAFFGQGTRLTVV.

This sequence joins TRBV7-2 and TRBJ1-2; TRBD1 aligns across 7 bases. There are 13 residues in the CDR3. Per germline, CDR1 SGHTA and CDR2 FQGNSA. The ends lost 4 bases at V and 5 bases at J; junction bases unmatched: 4. CDR3: CASSSGGSYGYTF. Here the CDR3 DNA reads TGTGCCAGCAGCTCAGGGGGTTCTTATGGCTACACCTTC.

The chain carries TRBV7-8 and TRBJ1-1; 8 bases match TRBD1. The CDR3 extends over 15 amino acids. CDR1 and CDR2 from the germline V gene are SGHVS and FQNEAQ. Trimming at V came to 4 bases and at J to 0 bases, leaving 4 bases not matched to a gene. Here the CDR3 reads CASSYGQGMNTEAFF. The CDR3 nucleotides read TGTGCCAGCAGCTACGGACAGGGAATGAACACTGAAGCTTTCTTT. The variable domain in full, completed from reference TRBV7-8 and TRBJ1-1, reads GAGVSQSPRYKVAKRGQDVALRCDPISGHVSLFWYQQALGQGPEFLTYFQNEAQLDKSGLPSDRFFAERPEGSVSTLKIQRTQQEDSAVYLCASSYGQGMNTEAFFGQGTRLTVV.

This clone was detected a few times. The rearrangement joins TRBV2 to TRBJ1-1; 7 nucleotides match TRBD1. Trimming cost V 5 bases and J 4 bases; bases outside gene matches: 16. CDR1 SNHLY and CDR2 FYNNEI come from the germline V gene. The CDR3 extends over 17 amino acids. Here the CDR3 reads CASSPSFDQTGFTEAFF. In nucleotides, the CDR3 is TGTGCCAGCAGTCCGTCTTTCGATCAGACAGGGTTCACTGAAGCTTTCTTT. Supplemented by reference TRBV2 and TRBJ1-1, the full variable domain reads EPEVTQTPSHQVTQMGQEVILRCVPISNHLYFYWYRQILGQKVEFLVSFYNNEISEKSEIFDDQFSVERPDGSNFTLKIRSTKLEDSAMYFCASSPSFDQTGFTEAFFGQGTRLTVV.

The chain carries TRBV27 and TRBJ1-2; D unclear. V was pared by 2 bases and J by 8 bases, with 12 bases between. The CDR3 is 13 residues long. CDR1 MNHEY and CDR2 SMNVEV come from the germline V gene (reference sequence). The CDR3 is CASSLLGLSGYTF. DNA of the CDR3: TGTGCCAGCAGTTTACTGGGCCTCAGCGGCTACACCTTC.

This chain links TRBV14 with TRBJ2-1; 7 positions match TRBD2. Trimming took 4 bases from V and 0 from J; bases not matched to a gene: 0. The germline CDR1 and CDR2 sequences are SGHDN and FVKESK. This CDR3 has 14 amino acids. For the CDR3, the DNA is TGTGCCAGCAGCCGCGGGAGCTCCTACAATGAGCAGTTCTTC. This codes for CASSRGSSYNEQFF.

The J gene is TRBJ1-2, the V gene TRBV7-8, with D possibly being TRBD1 (6 bases). Germline lookup yields CDR1 SGHVS and CDR2 FQNEAQ. This CDR3 region has 15 residues. The V end was cut by 3 bases, the J end by 2 bases, with 13 bases between. The CDR3 bases are TGTGCCAGCAGCTTCCGACAGGACATGAACTATGGCTACACCTTC. This translates into CASSFRQDMNYGYTF.

The V gene is TRBV6-6, the J gene TRBJ2-7, with D perhaps matching TRBD2 (6 bases). The CDR3 has 15 amino acids. Germline CDR1 reads MNHNY; CDR2 reads SVGAGI (reference sequence). V shed 4 bases and J shed 0 bases, with 13 bases lying between them. The CDR3 sequence: CASSSRGGTSYEQYF. The CDR3 bases are TGTGCCAGCAGTTCCCGTGGCGGGACCTCCTACGAGCAGTACTTC.

This chain links TRBV5-6 with TRBJ2-5; tentatively, D is TRBD2 (6 bases). Germline V CDR1 and CDR2: SGHDT, YYEEEE. Trimming cost V 4 bases and J 11 bases, with 15 bases left between them. This CDR3 region has 12 residues. This CDR3 is CASSPGVGWQYF. The CDR3 nucleotides are TGTGCCAGCAGCCCGGGGGTGGGGTGGCAGTACTTC.

This clone was detected once. The J gene is TRBJ1-1, the V gene TRBV27; TRBD1 agrees at 8 bases. Germline V gives CDR1 MNHEY, CDR2 SMNVEV (reference sequence). The CDR3 covers 15 residues. The ends lost 6 bases at V and 3 bases at J; junction bases unmatched: 9. As DNA, the CDR3 is TGTGCCAGCAGGAAATTGACAGGGGCAGACACTGAAGCTTTCTTT. It encodes CASRKLTGADTEAFF.

The genes are TRBV5-1 and TRBJ1-5; D not resolved. Deletions cut 7 bases from V and 7 bases from J, with 15 bases between. This CDR3 has 13 residues. Germline CDR1 reads SGHRS; CDR2 reads YFSETQ. This CDR3 reads CASSTQPRQPQHF. Written as DNA, the CDR3 is TGCGCCAGCTCCACCCAGCCAAGGCAGCCCCAGCATTTT. Using reference TRBV5-1 and TRBJ1-5 for the parts outside the CDR3, the full variable domain is KAGVTQTPRYLIKTRGQQVTLSCSPISGHRSVSWYQQTPGQGLQFLFEYFSETQRNKGNFPGRFSGRQFSNSRSEMNVSTLELGDSALYLCASSTQPRQPQHFGDGTRLSIL.

This chain connects TRBV10-3 to TRBJ2-7; D may correspond to TRBD1 or TRBD2 (5 bases each). The CDR3 sequence is 12 residues long. Germline-derived CDR1 and CDR2 are ENHRY and SYGVKD. Trimming pared 4 bases from V and 7 bases from J, leaving 11 bases between. The CDR3, as DNA: TGTGCCATCAGTGGGCTGGGGGTTGAGCAGTACTTC. Amino acids: CAISGLGVEQYF.

The chain employs TRBV11-2 and TRBJ1-1; 7 bases map to TRBD1. Germline CDR1 SGHAT, CDR2 FQNNGV. The CDR3 runs 14 residues. Trimming took 5 bases from V and 5 from J; bases not matched to a gene: 8. The CDR3 DNA reads as TGTGCCAGCAGCCCCGGGAGGGGGCTTACTGAAGCTTTCTTT. Translating gives CASSPGRGLTEAFF.

V is TRBV5-6 and J is TRBJ2-7; D call uncertain. The CDR3 consists of 11 residues. Germline assignment: CDR1 SGHDT and CDR2 YYEEEE. V was shortened by 4 bases and J by 2 bases, with 4 bases between the two germline ends. The CDR3 here is CASSATYEQYF. In DNA, the CDR3 is TGTGCCAGCAGCGCCACCTACGAGCAGTACTTC.

The rearrangement joins TRBV29-1 to TRBJ1-1, with 8 bases aligning to TRBD1. Germline loops: CDR1 SQVTM, CDR2 ANQGSEA. The CDR3 runs 11 residues. CDR3 sequence (DNA): TGCGGTGGACAGGGTGGTACTGAAGCTTTCTTT. Translating it yields CGGQGGTEAFF.

The J gene is TRBJ1-2, the V gene TRBV9; 12 nucleotides match TRBD1. CDR1 is SGDLS, CDR2 YYNGEE, per germline. This CDR3 comprises 15 residues. The trim removed 5 bases at V and 8 bases at J, leaving 10 bases unmatched. This CDR3 reads CASRAPGQGAKGYTF. CDR3 nucleotide sequence: TGTGCCAGCAGAGCACCGGGACAGGGGGCTAAAGGCTACACCTTC.

The rearrangement links TRBV7-7 to TRBJ2-5, with D maybe TRBD2 (5 bases). Germline lookup yields CDR1 SSHAT and CDR2 FNYEAQ (reference sequence). The CDR3 loop spans 14 amino acids. The V end lost 0 bases, the J end lost 4 bases, and 9 bases lay between the germline ends. DNA of the CDR3: TGTGCCAGCAGCTTAGCGAATCGGGGAGAGACCCAGTACTTC. Encoded protein: CASSLANRGETQYF.

The chain couples TRBV5-1 to TRBJ2-7; D may correspond to TRBD1 or TRBD2 (5 bases each). CDR1 is SGHRS and CDR2 is YFSETQ in the germline V gene. There are 14 residues in the CDR3. The germline V and J ends were trimmed by 3 bases and 0 bases, with 10 bases remaining between them. The CDR3 coding sequence is TGCGCCAGCAGCTACGACGGGACCTCCTACGAGCAGTACTTC. This translates into CASSYDGTSYEQYF.

The genes are TRBV9 and TRBJ2-3; 9 positions match TRBD2. Germline V gene sequence: CDR1 SGDLS, CDR2 YYNGEE. V was pared by 2 bases and J by 7 bases, with 8 bases of the junction left unmatched. This CDR3 spans 15 amino acids. The CDR3, as DNA: TGTGCCAGCAGCGTCGGCGGGGGGGCCTCGAATACGCAGTATTTT. Its translation is CASSVGGGASNTQYF. The full variable domain, completed using reference TRBV9 and TRBJ2-3, is DSGVTQTPKHLITATGQRVTLRCSPRSGDLSVYWYQQSLDQGLQFLIQYYNGEERAKGNILERFSAQQFPDLHSELNLSSLELGDSALYFCASSVGGGASNTQYFGPGTRLTVL.

V usage is TRBV5-1 and J usage is TRBJ1-1; no clear D. CDR1 SGHRS and CDR2 YFSETQ come from the germline V gene. The CDR3 totals 12 residues. The V end was cut by 5 bases, the J end by 3 bases, with 8 bases between. CDR3 DNA sequence: TGCGCCAGCAGGTCGATGGACACTGAAGCTTTCTTT. It codes for CASRSMDTEAFF. The full variable domain, rest sourced from reference TRBV5-1 and TRBJ1-1, is KAGVTQTPRYLIKTRGQQVTLSCSPISGHRSVSWYQQTPGQGLQFLFEYFSETQRNKGNFPGRFSGRQFSNSRSEMNVSTLELGDSALYLCASRSMDTEAFFGQGTRLTVV.

V is TRBV4-1 and J is TRBJ2-5; perhaps TRBD2 as D (5 bases). This CDR3 comprises 18 residues. Germline V gene lookup returns CDR1 MGHRA and CDR2 YSYEKL. V gave up 0 bases and J gave up 5 bases, with 22 bases separating them. In DNA form, the CDR3 reads TGCGCCAGCAGCCAAGAAGTATTATTGGAGGAGACGGAGGAGACCCAGTACTTC. The encoded protein is CASSQEVLLEETEETQYF.

This clone occurred a few times. The chain links TRBV5-1 to TRBJ2-1, with 7 bases lining up with TRBD1. The germline CDR1 and CDR2 sequences are SGHRS and YFSETQ. The CDR3 consists of 14 residues. Trimming at V came to 3 bases and at J to 9 bases, leaving 9 bases not matched to a gene. This chain's CDR3 is CASSSSGTVGEQFF. The DNA for the CDR3 is TGCGCCAGCAGCTCCTCCGGGACAGTGGGTGAGCAGTTCTTC.